The 23 T cell receptor beta chains listed next were all sequenced from one sample in a study of metastatic and nonmetastatic thyroid tumors. Every patient was untreated before thyroid surgery. Using MiXCR, TCRdb reanalyzed the PCR reads. Of 25,000 to 35,000 clones listed, 30% are singletons. The sequenced sample was blood. The receptors shown here come from a female donor with papillary thyroid cancer or a benign thyroid nodule (not recorded which). Some clones in this sample may be carry-over from other donors' samples.

The rearrangement joins TRBV3-1 to TRBJ1-1, with D perhaps TRBD1 (5 bases). CDR3 length: 14 amino acids. Trimming pared 7 bases from V and 1 base from J, leaving 13 bases between. Per germline, CDR1 LGHDT and CDR2 YNNKEL (reference sequence). CDR3 region: CASTPGPGNTEAFF. Here the CDR3 DNA reads TGTGCCAGCACCCCGGGGCCGGGGAACACTGAAGCTTTCTTT. The full variable domain, its missing parts supplied by reference TRBV3-1 and TRBJ1-1, is DTAVSQTPKYLVTQMGNDKSIKCEQNLGHDTMYWYKQDSKKFLKIMFSYNNKELIINETVPNRFSPKSPDKAHLNLHINSLELGDSAVYFCASTPGPGNTEAFFGQGTRLTVV.

This clone was seen ten or more times. V and J are TRBV12-3 or TRBV12-4 and TRBJ1-1, with no clear D. V was pared by 6 bases and J by 6 bases, with 14 bases between. This CDR3 is built from 13 residues. In DNA form, the CDR3 reads TGTGCCAGCAGCATTCGGCTCGTCGCTGAAGCTTTCTTT. Amino acids: CASSIRLVAEAFF.

This clone has more than one count but fewer than ten. One end of the junction does not line up with germline, which may come from a read error. The sample contains more than one DNA sequence encoding this CDR3. V gene TRBV7-2 combines with J gene TRBJ2-7; D remains unclear. This CDR3 spans 11 amino acids. CDR1 and CDR2 (germline): SGHTA, FQGNSA. The CDR3 DNA reads TGTGCCAGCAGCTCATCAGAATGGCAGTACTTT. As protein: CASSSSEWQYF.

This clone has more than one count but fewer than ten. The V call is TRBV28, the J call TRBJ2-7; TRBD2 matches at 7 bases. This CDR3 comprises 12 residues. Per germline, CDR1 MDHEN and CDR2 SYDVKM. The V gene end was trimmed by 7 bases and the J gene end by 8 bases; junction bases not matched to a gene: 8. In DNA form, the CDR3 reads TGTGCCAGCACCCCCCCGCGGGGGAAGCAGTACTTC. Encoded protein: CASTPPRGKQYF.

Many counts were recorded for this clone. The chain links TRBV29-1 to TRBJ2-7, with 7 bases lining up with TRBD1. The ends lost 8 bases at V and 2 bases at J; junction bases unmatched: 9. This CDR3 has 13 residues. Germline lookup yields CDR1 SQVTM and CDR2 ANQGSEA. The CDR3 nucleotides read TGCAGCTTCAAACCGGGACAGACCTACGAGCAGTACTTC. It specifies CSFKPGQTYEQYF.

This clone was seen at least ten times. This rearrangement joins TRBV6-6 to TRBJ2-3, with D uncertain. The CDR3 loop spans 15 amino acids. V was shortened by 0 bases and J by 2 bases, with 9 bases between the two germline ends. The V gene's germline CDR1 is MNHNY and CDR2 SVGAGI (reference sequence). The CDR3 DNA sequence: TGTGCCAGCAGTTACTCGAAGGTAGCCACAGATACGCAGTATTTT. It translates to CASSYSKVATDTQYF.

Many counts were recorded for this clone. CDR3 sequence: CASSLATMNEQFF. CDR3 bases: TGTGCCAGCAGCTTAGCTACAATGAATGAGCAGTTCTTC. J is TRBJ2-1 and V is TRBV11-3; D gene unclear. V gave up 1 base and J gave up 7 bases, with 8 bases separating them. This CDR3 is 13 amino acids long. Looked up from germline, CDR1 is SGHNT and CDR2 is YENEEA.

The genes are TRBV30 and TRBJ1-3, with 7 bases identical to TRBD1. The CDR3 has 15 residues. Germline V gives CDR1 GTSNPN, CDR2 SVGIG (reference sequence). V shed 6 bases, J shed 4 bases, and the junction held 12 bases outside the gene matches. The chain's CDR3 is CACTPEGAVGNTIYF. In nucleotides, the CDR3 is TGTGCCTGCACTCCTGAGGGGGCGGTCGGAAACACCATATATTTT.

Many counts were recorded for this clone. The chain recombines TRBV19 with TRBJ2-3; D may be TRBD1 (6 bases). The CDR3 contains 14 residues. Germline CDR1 and CDR2: LNHDA and SQIVND (reference sequence). Trimming removed 5 bases from V and 1 base from J, with 10 bases in between. CDR3 in DNA: TGTGCCAGTAGTTTAACAGGGCGCACAGATACGCAGTATTTT. It translates to CASSLTGRTDTQYF.

Turning to this clone: An end of the junction does not agree with germline; a read error may underlie this. The gene calls are TRBV6-1 and TRBJ2-7; D may be TRBD1 (5 bases). The CDR3 extends over 13 amino acids. Germline V gene lookup returns CDR1 MNHNS and CDR2 SASEGT. This CDR3 is CASSESRGGEQNF. Here the CDR3 DNA reads TGTGCCAGCAGTGAATCAAGGGGCGGCGAGCAGAACTTC.

The chain couples TRBV20-1 to TRBJ2-7, with D possibly matching TRBD1 (5 bases). V dropped 0 bases and J dropped 3 bases, with 9 bases sitting between them. The germline CDR1 and CDR2 sequences are DFQATT and SNEGSKA (reference sequence). This CDR3 spans 13 amino acids. This chain's CDR3 is CSARDARVYEQYF. Here the CDR3 DNA reads TGCAGTGCTAGAGATGCCAGGGTCTACGAGCAGTACTTC.

This clone was recorded many times. The J gene is TRBJ2-7, the V gene TRBV7-3; TRBD2 is a possible D gene (6 bases). Germline CDR1 and CDR2: SGHTA and FQGTGA. V was clipped by 2 bases and J by 2 bases, with 10 bases between them. The length of the CDR3 is 14 residues. CDR3 amino acids: CASSLGGKTYEQYF. CDR3 bases: TGTGCCAGCAGCTTAGGAGGGAAAACCTACGAGCAGTACTTC.

This clone has ten or more counts. CDR3 in DNA: TGCAGTGCTAGAAGTCTAGCGGGACACGAGCAGTACTTC. It specifies CSARSLAGHEQYF. The rearrangement links TRBV20-1 to TRBJ2-7, with 9 bases fitting TRBD2. This CDR3 is built from 13 residues. V trimming: 2 bases; J trimming: 5 bases; junction bases outside the gene matches: 4. Germline V lookup: CDR1 DFQATT, CDR2 SNEGSKA (reference sequence).

The chain employs TRBV7-8 and TRBJ2-7; no definite D call. V lost 5 bases and J lost 2, with 10 bases in between. Looked up from germline, CDR1 is SGHVS and CDR2 is FQNEAQ. This CDR3 is built from 13 residues. For the CDR3, the DNA is TGTGCCAGCAGCCCTAGTAACACCTACGAGCAGTACTTC. Amino acids: CASSPSNTYEQYF. The whole variable domain, remainder taken from reference TRBV7-8 and TRBJ2-7, is GAGVSQSPRYKVAKRGQDVALRCDPISGHVSLFWYQQALGQGPEFLTYFQNEAQLDKSGLPSDRFFAERPEGSVSTLKIQRTQQEDSAVYLCASSPSNTYEQYFGPGTRLTVT.

The table lists this clone with many counts. The chain's CDR3 is CASSIGRQLEKLFF. CDR3 nucleotide sequence: TGTGCCAGTAGTATCGGGAGACAGCTCGAAAAACTGTTTTTT. The genes are TRBV19 and TRBJ1-4; D is possibly TRBD1 (5 bases). Germline CDR1 LNHDA, CDR2 SQIVND (reference sequence). Trimming removed 3 bases from V and 8 bases from J, with 13 bases in between. The CDR3 has 14 amino acids.

The V gene is TRBV18, the J gene TRBJ1-2; D unresolved. Trimming pared 5 bases from V and 4 bases from J, leaving 17 bases between. The CDR3 is made up of 15 amino acids. Per germline, CDR1 KGHSH and CDR2 LQKENI. DNA of the CDR3: TGTGCCAGCTCATCCGAGATTCTAGCGGGCTATGGCTACACCTTC. Its translation: CASSSEILAGYGYTF.

This clone was counted ten times or more. The V and J genes are TRBV5-6 and TRBJ1-1; D is perhaps TRBD1 (5 bases). The CDR3 length is 15 residues. Trimming removed 2 bases at V and 0 bases at J, with 11 bases between. Germline V gives CDR1 SGHDT, CDR2 YYEEEE. This CDR3 is CASSFNTGMNTEAFF. The CDR3, as DNA: TGTGCCAGCAGCTTTAACACAGGCATGAACACTGAAGCTTTCTTT.

This chain links TRBV6-1 with TRBJ2-7; a weak D match, TRBD2 (6 bases). CDR1 and CDR2 from the germline V gene are MNHNS and SASEGT. Trimming removed 7 bases at V and 2 bases at J, with 18 bases between. The CDR3 runs 15 residues. This CDR3 reads CASILATSATYEQYF. CDR3 nucleotide sequence: TGTGCCAGCATCCTAGCGACTTCGGCCACCTACGAGCAGTACTTC.

This clone qualifies as medium-sized (0.01 to 0.1%). The J gene is TRBJ1-3, the V gene TRBV18; possible D gene TRBD1, 5 bases. CDR3 length: 14 amino acids. The ends were cut back, 2 bases at V and 8 bases at J, with 13 bases in the middle. The V gene's germline CDR1 is KGHSH and CDR2 LQKENI. CDR3 protein: CASSPYVKTDTIYF. Here the CDR3 DNA reads TGTGCCAGCTCACCATACGTTAAGACAGACACCATATATTTT.

The V gene is TRBV19, the J gene TRBJ1-4; D unresolved. The CDR3 runs 17 residues. The germline V gene encodes CDR1 LNHDA and CDR2 SQIVND (reference sequence). Trimming removed 5 bases at V and 5 bases at J, with 21 bases between. The CDR3 spells CASSPLNPVRRNEKLFF. As DNA, the CDR3 is TGTGCCAGTAGTCCGCTCAACCCAGTAAGGAGGAATGAAAAACTGTTTTTT.

This clone was counted many times. This chain links TRBV20-1 with TRBJ2-7, with D perhaps TRBD1 (6 bases). Deletions cut 0 bases from V and 0 bases from J, with 15 bases between. The CDR3 sequence is 16 residues long. Looked up from germline, CDR1 is DFQATT and CDR2 is SNEGSKA (reference sequence). This CDR3 reads CSARDHKGDNSYEQYF. In DNA, the CDR3 is TGCAGTGCTAGAGATCATAAAGGGGACAACTCCTACGAGCAGTACTTC.

This clone was detected many times. Other DNA variants within this sample encode the same CDR3. The rearrangement uses TRBV10-3 and TRBJ2-7; no firm D call. This CDR3 region has 13 residues. Trimming took 4 bases from V and 5 from J, leaving 12 bases between them. From germline, CDR1 is ENHRY and CDR2 SYGVKD. The CDR3 region is CAISGEGRDEQYF. The CDR3 DNA reads TGTGCCATCAGTGGCGAAGGTCGCGACGAGCAGTACTTC.

Details on this clone: A read error may be the cause here, since a much bigger clone is one base away. V usage is TRBV12-3 or TRBV12-4 and J usage is TRBJ2-7; TRBD2 matches 9 bases. This CDR3 spans 13 amino acids. The CDR3 nucleotides read TGTGCCAGCAGTCAGACTAGCGGCTACGATCAGTGCTTC. It codes for CASSQTSGYDQCF.